Shown below are 17 T cell receptor beta chains from a single sample sequenced in a study of patients and donors after allogeneic stem cell transplantation. MiXCR was run by TCRdb on the RT-PCR reads, yielding one entry per CDR3 protein. The repertoire holds 920,000 or so distinct CDR3 sequences, approximately 18% seen once, with 6% in the top ten. What was sequenced was blood, either unsorted or a sorted T cell fraction (not recorded which). Every receptor here comes from a human donor who was either an allogeneic HSCT recipient or a stem cell or donor lymphocyte infusion donor (not recorded which). It is not recorded whose cells these are; they may come from a transplant donor.

A few counts support this clonotype. The V and J genes are TRBV20-1 and TRBJ1-2, with 9 nucleotides matching TRBD1. The junction had 17 bases not matched to a gene; V was cut back by 6 bases and J by 6 bases. Looked up from germline, CDR1 is DFQATT and CDR2 is SNEGSKA (reference sequence). The CDR3 is 16 residues long. The CDR3 DNA reads TGCAGTGCCTCCCTTACCCGGACAGGGGATTATGATGGCTACACCTTC. It is translated as CSASLTRTGDYDGYTF.

This clonotype has just a few counts. The chain recombines TRBV12-3 or TRBV12-4 with TRBJ2-5; D assignment may be TRBD1 or TRBD2 (5 bases each). The length of the CDR3 is 17 residues. Trimming cost V 1 base and J 4 bases, with 19 bases left between them. CDR3 region: CASSLVASRGPGETQYF. CDR3 nucleotide sequence: TGTGCCAGCAGTTTAGTGGCCTCGAGGGGACCAGGAGAGACCCAGTACTTC.

In DNA form, the CDR3 reads TGTGCCAGCAGCTTAGTTGAGCGCACCTACGAGCAGTACTTC. It encodes CASSLVERTYEQYF. The chain combines TRBV7-8 with TRBJ2-7; D uncertain. The CDR3 is 14 amino acids. V lost 1 base and J lost 2, with 9 bases in between. Germline V CDR1 and CDR2: SGHVS, FQNEAQ.

The chain links TRBV5-4 to TRBJ2-2, with D perhaps matching TRBD1 (6 bases). CDR3 length: 16 amino acids. Germline lookup yields CDR1 SGHNT and CDR2 YYREEE (reference sequence). V was pared by 3 bases and J by 3 bases, with 15 bases between. CDR3 sequence (DNA): TGTGCCAGCAGCTGGACCCCACAGGGAGACACCGGGGAGCTGTTTTTT. It is translated as CASSWTPQGDTGELFF.

This clonotype occurred a few times. CDR3 sequence (DNA): TGCAGTGCTAGATACCCGGCGGTCGTTTACAATGAGCAGTTCTTC. Its translation is CSARYPAVVYNEQFF. V is TRBV20-1 and J is TRBJ2-1; D gene ambiguous. Germline V gene data show CDR1 as DFQATT and CDR2 as SNEGSKA (reference sequence). The CDR3 runs to 15 residues. Trimming shortened V by 2 bases and J by 4 bases, and 15 bases separated the two germline ends.

The genes are TRBV20-1 and TRBJ2-3, with TRBD1 identical over 7 bases. With V trimmed by 3 bases and J by 4 bases, 10 bases remained unmatched. Germline V gives CDR1 DFQATT, CDR2 SNEGSKA (reference sequence). The CDR3 runs to 15 residues. CDR3 sequence: CSASRTGAPPDTQYF. The CDR3, as DNA: TGCAGTGCTAGCAGAACAGGGGCACCGCCAGATACGCAGTATTTT.

In its sample, this clonotype was seen a few times. V usage is TRBV2 and J usage is TRBJ2-1; D gene uncertain. V dropped 6 bases and J dropped 4 bases, with 10 bases sitting between them. CDR3 length: 13 amino acids. Germline V gene lookup returns CDR1 SNHLY and CDR2 FYNNEI. The DNA of the CDR3 is TGTGCCAGCAGCCGGAACAGTTACAATGAGCAGTTCTTC. It translates to CASSRNSYNEQFF. Using reference TRBV2 and TRBJ2-1 for the parts outside the CDR3, the full variable domain is EPEVTQTPSHQVTQMGQEVILRCVPISNHLYFYWYRQILGQKVEFLVSFYNNEISEKSEIFDDQFSVERPDGSNFTLKIRSTKLEDSAMYFCASSRNSYNEQFFGPGTRLTVL.

This clonotype was observed a handful of times. The chain links TRBV20-1 to TRBJ1-5, with 8 bases matching TRBD1. Germline-derived CDR1 and CDR2 are DFQATT and SNEGSKA (reference sequence). CDR3 length: 15 amino acids. The V gene end was trimmed by 1 base and the J gene end by 6 bases; junction bases not matched to a gene: 8. This CDR3 is CSARGARGLGQPQHF. The CDR3 DNA is TGCAGTGCTAGAGGTGCCAGGGGGCTAGGTCAGCCCCAGCATTTT.

This clonotype has only a few counts. V is TRBV7-9 and J is TRBJ1-2; 11 bases fit TRBD1. CDR1 SEHNR and CDR2 FQNEAQ come from the germline V gene (reference sequence). Germline trimming cut 5 bases from V and 7 bases from J; bases unmatched to any gene: 9. The CDR3 consists of 15 residues. The CDR3 here is CASSHRDRGWSGYTF. In nucleotides, the CDR3 is TGTGCCAGCAGCCACCGGGACAGGGGGTGGAGTGGCTACACCTTC.

The sample holds many counts of this clonotype. The chain has TRBV20-1 and TRBJ2-5; D assignment may be TRBD1 or TRBD2 (5 bases each). Deletions cut 5 bases from V and 2 bases from J, with 9 bases between. This CDR3 has 12 amino acids. Germline assignment: CDR1 DFQATT and CDR2 SNEGSKA (reference sequence). As DNA, the CDR3 is TGCAGTGCTGGGACGGTACAAGAGACCCAGTACTTC. It is translated as CSAGTVQETQYF.

The V gene is TRBV16, the J gene TRBJ1-2; D is ambiguous. CDR3 size: 16 residues. CDR1 KGHSY and CDR2 FQNENV come from the germline V gene. Trimming removed 5 bases at V and 5 bases at J, with 21 bases between. This CDR3 reads CASSEPMLGVRYGYTF. CDR3 DNA sequence: TGTGCCAGCAGCGAGCCAATGTTGGGTGTACGGTATGGCTACACCTTC.

This clonotype was detected many times. The chain joins TRBV12-3 or TRBV12-4 to TRBJ1-2; D is undetermined. The ends were cut back, 3 bases at V and 2 bases at J, with 13 bases in the middle. The CDR3 spans 15 residues. CDR3 sequence: CASSLGSRNNYGYTF. CDR3 nucleotides: TGTGCCAGCAGTTTGGGTTCAAGAAACAACTATGGCTACACCTTC.

The chain employs TRBV10-3 and TRBJ2-1, with 9 nucleotides matching TRBD1. CDR1 is ENHRY, CDR2 SYGVKD, per germline. Trimming removed 10 bases from V and 4 bases from J; junction bases left unmatched: 8. The CDR3 spans 14 residues. In DNA, the CDR3 is TGTGCCACCTCAACAGGGGGCACGTACAATGAGCAGTTCTTC. It translates to CATSTGGTYNEQFF.

This clonotype was seen a few times. V and J are TRBV5-4 and TRBJ1-2; the match to TRBD1 covers 8 bases. The germline gives CDR1 SGHNT, CDR2 YYREEE (reference sequence). V was clipped by 6 bases and J by 4 bases; unmatched bases: 8. The CDR3 has 14 residues. This CDR3 reads CASTSDRVLYGYTF. The CDR3 DNA follows: TGTGCCAGCACCTCGGACAGGGTGCTCTATGGCTACACCTTC.

This clonotype came up a few times. The chain carries TRBV7-2 and TRBJ2-5; D perhaps matches TRBD1 (6 bases). With 5 bases removed from V and 5 bases from J, the gap between germline ends came to 21 bases. Looked up from germline, CDR1 is SGHTA and CDR2 is FQGNSA. The CDR3 totals 16 residues. The CDR3 DNA reads as TGTGCCAGCAGCCTTCACATTCTGGGGGCCGGGGAGACCCAGTACTTC. This gives the protein CASSLHILGAGETQYF.

The chain joins TRBV18 to TRBJ2-1; D unresolved. There are 15 residues in the CDR3. Trimming removed 5 bases from V and 2 bases from J, with 13 bases in between. The germline V gene has CDR1 KGHSH and CDR2 LQKENI. The DNA for the CDR3 is TGTGCCAGCTCATTGACGGCGACCCCCTACAATGAGCAGTTCTTC. Amino acids: CASSLTATPYNEQFF.

The sample holds a few counts of this clonotype. The J gene is TRBJ2-3, the V gene TRBV6-1, with D tentatively TRBD2 (5 bases). With 5 bases removed from V and 0 bases from J, the gap between germline ends came to 12 bases. The CDR3 totals 15 residues. Germline V lookup: CDR1 MNHNS, CDR2 SASEGT. This chain's CDR3 is CASSRADYSTDTQYF. The CDR3 region has the DNA TGTGCCAGCAGTCGAGCGGATTATAGCACAGATACGCAGTATTTT.